This entry lists 22 T cell receptor beta chains sequenced from one sample in a study of spatial heterogeneity in lung cancer. Notes on the study in general: Tracking of tumor mutation counts was seen in expanded intratumoral alpha and beta TCR counts.

TCRdb re-called the 5' RACE reads with MiXCR, one entry per CDR3 protein. The repertoire holds 5,500 to 7,500 distinct CDR3 sequences, with roughly an eighth as singletons. Stated time point: sample taken at primary tumor resection. Their antigen targets remain unknown. Specimen: lung tumor tissue, collected at surgery. Every receptor here comes from a male donor with early-stage non-small cell lung cancer.

This clonotype was counted a single time. A read error may explain this, as a much larger clone is one base away. The conserved phenylalanine or tryptophan is not found at the CDR3 terminus, so this likely reflects a read error. This beta chain was picked up by a library intended for alpha chains and is off target, so its count carries little meaning. The J gene is TRBJ2-2, the V gene TRBV27, with D possibly TRBD2 on 6 matching bases. CDR1 is MNHEY and CDR2 is SMNVEV in the germline V gene (reference sequence). The CDR3 contains 17 residues. Trimming took 1 base from V and 6 from J, leaving 18 bases between them. This CDR3 is CASSLLGLAIGAGELFL. In DNA, the CDR3 is TGTGCCAGCAGTTTATTGGGGCTAGCGATAGGTGCCGGGGAGCTGTTTCTT.

In this sample, this clonotype turned up many times. This beta chain is off target for a library built for alpha chains, so its abundance means little. The V gene is TRBV5-6, the J gene TRBJ2-3; D unclear. The ends were cut back, 3 bases at V and 4 bases at J, with 12 bases in the middle. The CDR3 loop spans 14 amino acids. Germline-derived CDR1 and CDR2 are SGHDT and YYEEEE. CDR3 residues: CASSSPGPADTQYF. CDR3 DNA sequence: TGTGCCAGCAGCTCCCCTGGCCCGGCAGATACGCAGTATTTT.

As for this clonotype: The library was prepared for alpha chains; this beta chain is a stray read, so its frequency means little. This chain uses TRBV28 with TRBJ2-7; D may be TRBD1 (5 bases). This CDR3 has 15 amino acids. Germline CDR1 reads MDHEN; CDR2 reads SYDVKM. V was trimmed by 3 bases and J by 1 base, leaving 13 bases between them. This CDR3 reads CASSFSRVISYEQYF. The CDR3 DNA follows: TGTGCCAGCAGTTTCAGCAGGGTCATTTCCTACGAGCAGTACTTC.

With respect to this clonotype: The junction differs from germline at one of its ends, possibly a read error. Within a library made for alpha chains, this beta chain is off target, and its count is uninformative. In nucleotides, the CDR3 is TGTGCTAGCAGCGAAGGCGGATCCTACGAGCAGTACTTC. Protein sequence: CASSEGGSYEQYF. The chain combines TRBV7-7 with TRBJ2-7; D ambiguous. The length of the CDR3 is 13 residues. CDR1 and CDR2 (germline): SSHAT, FNYEAQ (reference sequence).

This clonotype was counted many times. With the library built for alpha chains, this beta chain is off target and its frequency is not meaningful. The rearrangement joins TRBV25-1 to TRBJ1-2; no reliable D call. There are 11 residues in the CDR3. V lost 5 bases, J lost 6 bases, and 7 bases lay in between. Germline CDR1 is MGHDK and CDR2 is SYGVNS. CDR3 in DNA: TGTGCCAGCAGTCGTGGAAATGGCTACACCTTC. Translated, it gives CASSRGNGYTF.

As concerns this clonotype: The DNA is left out, because the CDR3 cannot be placed on it with certainty; the CDR3 is given as TCRdb lists it. This beta chain is a stray read from a library made for alpha chains; its abundance is not meaningful. This chain links TRBV5-1 with TRBJ2-2; the D call of TRBD2 is as the table states it, not checked on the DNA. CDR1 and CDR2 from the germline V gene are SGHRS and YFSETQ. The CDR3 is 22 amino acids in total, end residues counted. The CDR3 sequence is CASSFYICSASRTGTNTGELFF.

In its sample, this clonotype ranks as large. Because the library targeted alpha chains, this beta chain is an off-target read whose size means little. This chain's CDR3 is CASSEQRRSTGELFF. As DNA, the CDR3 is TGTGCCAGCAGTGAACAGCGTAGGAGCACCGGGGAGCTGTTTTTT. This chain connects TRBV6-1 to TRBJ2-2; D is uncertain. Trimming removed 2 bases at V and 4 bases at J, with 11 bases between. Germline V gene lookup returns CDR1 MNHNS and CDR2 SASEGT. The CDR3 extends over 15 amino acids.

This clonotype was recorded at least ten times. Little can be read into the size of this beta chain, an off-target read in a library designed for alpha chains. The rearrangement joins TRBV27 to TRBJ2-2; a weak D match, TRBD1 (6 bases). The CDR3 covers 15 residues. Germline V gene sequence: CDR1 MNHEY, CDR2 SMNVEV (reference sequence). V lost 6 bases, J lost 0 bases, and 11 bases lay in between. The CDR3 spells CASSHRVANTGELFF. In nucleotides, the CDR3 is TGTGCCAGCAGCCACAGGGTTGCGAACACCGGGGAGCTGTTTTTT.

Comments on this clonotype: This may arise from a read error, as a much more abundant clone is one base away. This beta chain is an off-target read within a library intended for alpha chains, so its frequency means little. V usage is TRBV20-1 and J usage is TRBJ2-1; TRBD1 is a possible D gene (6 bases). CDR1 DFQATT and CDR2 SNEGSKA come from the germline V gene (reference sequence). The CDR3 runs to 11 residues. The CDR3 loop is CGALRGGEQFF. Here the CDR3 DNA reads TGCGGTGCTCTCAGGGGTGGCGAGCAGTTCTTC.

Regarding this clonotype: Being off target in a library aimed at alpha chains, this beta chain has a size of little meaning. The chain uses TRBV7-2 and TRBJ2-1; D remains ambiguous. Germline V gives CDR1 SGHTA, CDR2 FQGNSA. The CDR3 is 14 residues long. The ends were cut back, 7 bases at V and 4 bases at J, with 14 bases in the middle. The CDR3 region has the DNA TGTGCCAGCAACCCCTCCATCCGATACAATGAGCAGTTCTTC. It specifies CASNPSIRYNEQFF.

This clonotype was counted many times. This beta chain slipped into a library made for alpha chains as a stray read, so its size is not meaningful. This chain connects TRBV5-1 to TRBJ1-2, with D perhaps TRBD1 (5 bases). The CDR3 runs to 14 residues. V gave up 2 bases and J gave up 4 bases, with 12 bases separating them. Germline CDR1 SGHRS, CDR2 YFSETQ. The DNA of the CDR3 is TGCGCCAGCAGCTTCACGGGGGAGGGCTATGGCTACACCTTC. Translation: CASSFTGEGYGYTF.

Concerning this clonotype itself: With the library built for alpha chains, this beta chain is off target and its frequency is not meaningful. This chain links TRBV12-3 or TRBV12-4 with TRBJ2-7; TRBD1 is a possible D gene (5 bases). The V end was cut by 6 bases, the J end by 6 bases, with 18 bases between. The length of the CDR3 is 14 residues. The CDR3 sequence is CASRPPGQGAEQYF. The CDR3 nucleotides are TGTGCCAGCAGGCCTCCCGGGCAGGGTGCCGAGCAGTACTTC.

This clonotype was found many times. With the library built for alpha chains, this beta chain is off target and its frequency is not meaningful. V is TRBV29-1 and J is TRBJ1-2; the D is unclear. This CDR3 spans 11 amino acids. Germline V gene lookup returns CDR1 SQVTM and CDR2 ANQGSEA. Trimming pared 4 bases from V and 0 bases from J, leaving 3 bases between. Written as DNA, the CDR3 is TGCAGCGTTGTAGCTAACTATGGCTACACCTTC. As protein: CSVVANYGYTF. Based on the CDR3 plus reference TRBV29-1 and TRBJ1-2, the full variable domain is SAVISQKPSRDICQRGTSLTIQCQVDSQVTMMFWYRQQPGQSLTLIATANQGSEATYESGFVIDKFPISRPNLTFSTLTVSNMSPEDSSIYLCSVVANYGYTFGSGTRLTVV.

By sample share, this clonotype is medium-sized (0.01 to 0.1%). This beta chain is a stray sequence in a library constructed for alpha chains; its clone size is not meaningful. J is TRBJ1-1 and V is TRBV7-2; D remains ambiguous. Trimming pared 1 base from V and 0 bases from J, leaving 3 bases between. This CDR3 has 13 residues. The germline V gene has CDR1 SGHTA and CDR2 FQGNSA. CDR3 sequence: CASSLGMNTEAFF. The CDR3 region has the DNA TGTGCCAGCAGCTTAGGGATGAACACTGAAGCTTTCTTT.

On this clonotype itself: The library was designed around alpha chains, so this beta chain is a stray read whose abundance carries little weight. V usage is TRBV6-6 and J usage is TRBJ2-5; weak D call: TRBD2 (6 bases). Germline-derived CDR1 and CDR2 are MNHNY and SVGAGI (reference sequence). CDR3 size: 16 residues. The V and J ends lost 0 bases and 2 bases respectively, with 13 bases between them. The CDR3 is CASSYSSAGGQETQYF. DNA of the CDR3: TGTGCCAGCAGTTACTCGAGTGCCGGAGGGCAAGAGACCCAGTACTTC.

This clonotype has a handful of counts. This beta chain slipped into a library made for alpha chains as a stray read, so its size is not meaningful. J is TRBJ2-7 and V is TRBV2; perhaps D is TRBD1 or TRBD2 (7 bases each). Per the germline V gene, CDR1 is SNHLY and CDR2 is FYNNEI. This CDR3 spans 14 amino acids. V lost 6 bases to trimming and J lost 0 bases, with 12 bases between them. The DNA for the CDR3 is TGTGCCAGCAGGGGGGGGACAGCCTCCTACGAGCAGTACTTC. It specifies CASRGGTASYEQYF.

This clonotype was seen more than once but under ten times. This beta chain appears as a stray read in a library generated for alpha chains; its size is not informative. This rearrangement joins TRBV20-1 to TRBJ2-7; tentative D call: TRBD1 (5 bases). This CDR3 is 14 amino acids long. V was trimmed by 0 bases and J by 2 bases, leaving 11 bases between them. CDR1 and CDR2 from the germline V gene are DFQATT and SNEGSKA (reference sequence). The CDR3 reads CSARDLDTAYEQYF. The CDR3 DNA sequence: TGCAGTGCTAGAGATCTGGACACGGCCTACGAGCAGTACTTC.

This clonotype was counted ten times or more. A library prepared for alpha chains yielded this beta chain as an off-target read; its size is of little meaning. This chain uses TRBV20-1 with TRBJ2-1, with 9 bases matching TRBD1. This CDR3 is built from 13 residues. CDR1 is DFQATT, CDR2 SNEGSKA, per germline (reference sequence). With V trimmed by 3 bases and J by 7 bases, 4 bases remained unmatched. CDR3 region: CSARNRGRNEQFF. DNA for the CDR3: TGCAGTGCTAGGAACAGGGGGCGGAATGAGCAGTTCTTC.

This clonotype was detected a few times. Since the library was made to target alpha chains, this beta chain is a stray read and its abundance is not meaningful. This chain connects TRBV20-1 to TRBJ2-3, with TRBD2 matching over 10 bases. Losses at the gene ends were 0 bases for V and 2 bases for J; bases not matched to a gene: 8. The CDR3 is 17 amino acids. CDR1 DFQATT and CDR2 SNEGSKA come from the germline V gene (reference sequence). The CDR3 reads CSARDHLAGANTDTQYF. The CDR3 DNA reads as TGCAGTGCTAGAGATCACCTAGCGGGGGCTAACACAGATACGCAGTATTTT.

Relative to its sample, this clonotype is large. The library was prepared for alpha chains; this beta chain is a stray read, so its frequency means little. The chain is built from TRBV20-1 and TRBJ1-5; D not resolved. Germline V gives CDR1 DFQATT, CDR2 SNEGSKA (reference sequence). The CDR3 has 13 amino acids. Trimming took off 0 bases at V and 4 bases at J, with 7 bases between the two ends. This CDR3 is CSARDDINQPQHF. The CDR3 bases are TGCAGTGCTAGAGACGACATAAATCAGCCCCAGCATTTT.

This clonotype was found many times. Being off target in a library aimed at alpha chains, this beta chain has a size of little meaning. The chain employs TRBV12-3 or TRBV12-4 and TRBJ1-5; D uncertain. V was shortened by 6 bases and J by 6 bases, with 9 bases between the two germline ends. The CDR3 length is 12 residues. The CDR3: CASRWGGQPQHF. CDR3 in DNA: TGTGCCAGCAGATGGGGTGGTCAGCCCCAGCATTTT.

By share of the sample, this clonotype is medium-sized. This beta chain slipped into a library made for alpha chains as a stray read, so its size is not meaningful. The V and J genes are TRBV7-8 and TRBJ1-1, with unresolved D. This CDR3 comprises 13 residues. CDR1 is SGHVS and CDR2 is FQNEAQ in the germline V gene. Trimming pared 2 bases from V and 4 bases from J, leaving 8 bases between. The CDR3 sequence: CASSLPSSTEAFF. The CDR3, as DNA: TGTGCCAGCAGCTTACCGAGTTCCACTGAAGCTTTCTTT. Full variable domain (rest looked up from reference TRBV7-8 and TRBJ1-1): GAGVSQSPRYKVAKRGQDVALRCDPISGHVSLFWYQQALGQGPEFLTYFQNEAQLDKSGLPSDRFFAERPEGSVSTLKIQRTQQEDSAVYLCASSLPSSTEAFFGQGTRLTVV.